What follows are 21 T cell receptor beta chains derived from one specimen sequenced in a study of blood T cell repertoires in COVID-19. Libraries were prepared by immunoSEQ multiplex PCR; TCRdb keeps only in-frame clonotypes and omits some of them. The data hold about 350,000 clones, with 88% observed a single time. The sample consisted of peripheral blood. Receptor source: a woman in her 70s with COVID-19, enrolled during active disease.

The chain carries TRBV14 and TRBJ2-7; no definite D call. V lost 0 bases and J 0 bases, leaving 3 bases between the germline ends. Germline V lookup: CDR1 SGHDN, CDR2 FVKESK. The CDR3 extends over 13 amino acids. CDR3 DNA sequence: TGTGCCAGCAGCCAAGATCTCTCCTACGAGCAGTACTTC. Protein product: CASSQDLSYEQYF.

This clone was found once. The genes are TRBV7-6 and TRBJ2-1, with a tentative D call TRBD2 (7 bases). Trimming left V 1 base short and J 0 bases short, with 22 bases between. CDR3 length: 20 residues. Germline values: CDR1 SGHVS, CDR2 FNYEAQ. CDR3 protein: CASSLEDGGAIPSSYNEQFF. The CDR3 nucleotides read TGTGCCAGCAGCTTAGAAGATGGGGGGGCGATCCCGAGCTCCTACAATGAGCAGTTCTTC.

CDR3 sequence reads: CASRRTSGTPRNEQYF. CDR3 nucleotides: TGTGCCAGCAGGAGGACTAGCGGGACCCCCAGGAACGAGCAGTACTTC. This chain links TRBV6-4 with TRBJ2-7, with TRBD2 identical over 12 bases. Trimming at V came to 6 bases and at J to 5 bases, leaving 11 bases not matched to a gene. There are 16 residues in the CDR3. The germline V gene encodes CDR1 MRHNA and CDR2 SNTAGT.

The rearrangement joins TRBV3-1 (or the pseudogene TRBV3-2) to TRBJ1-3; 9 nucleotides agree with TRBD1. V lost 4 bases, J lost 4 bases, and 8 bases stayed unmatched. The CDR3 runs 16 residues. Germline V gene data show CDR1 as LGHDT and CDR2 as YNNKEL (reference sequence). The CDR3: CASSPGGQGYGNTIYF. Here the CDR3 DNA reads TGTGCCAGCAGCCCCGGGGGACAGGGTTACGGAAACACCATATATTTT.

The chain joins TRBV7-3 to TRBJ1-5; 8 bases match TRBD1. Per germline, CDR1 SGHTA and CDR2 FQGTGA. There are 15 residues in the CDR3. V lost 3 bases to trimming and J lost 4 bases; unmatched junction nucleotides: 5. The CDR3 reads CASSFAGQGNQPQHF. The CDR3 region has the DNA TGTGCCAGCAGCTTCGCCGGACAGGGAAATCAGCCCCAGCATTTT.

This rearrangement joins TRBV18 to TRBJ2-5; TRBD2 matches 13 bases. The V segment lost 4 bases and the J segment 3 bases; nucleotides outside the gene matches: 2. CDR1 and CDR2 from the germline V gene are KGHSH and LQKENI. The CDR3 is made up of 15 amino acids. The CDR3 loop is CASSQGLAGEETQYF. The CDR3 nucleotides are TGTGCCAGCTCACAAGGACTAGCGGGAGAAGAGACCCAGTACTTC.

This clone has just one count. This rearrangement joins TRBV4-1 to TRBJ2-7; 14 nucleotides match TRBD2. The CDR3 consists of 15 residues. The germline V gene has CDR1 MGHRA and CDR2 YSYEKL. J lost 2 bases, V lost 3 bases, and 0 bases had no gene match. The CDR3 spells CASSQTSGGAYEQYF. In DNA, the CDR3 is TGCGCCAGCAGCCAGACTAGCGGGGGGGCCTACGAGCAGTACTTC.

V and J are TRBV25-1 and TRBJ1-2; 8 bases line up with TRBD1. Germline V gene data show CDR1 as MGHDK and CDR2 as SYGVNS. V was pared by 6 bases and J by 5 bases, with 5 bases of the junction left unmatched. This CDR3 has 13 amino acids. The CDR3 loop reads CASRDRETYGYTF. The CDR3 nucleotides are TGTGCCAGCAGGGACAGGGAGACATATGGCTACACCTTC.

The chain employs TRBV29-1 and TRBJ1-2, with D perhaps TRBD1 (6 bases). Trimming took 4 bases from V and 2 from J, leaving 11 bases between them. This CDR3 comprises 13 residues. Germline V CDR1 and CDR2: SQVTM, ANQGSEA. The CDR3 bases are TGCAGCGTTGGGGCAGGGACAAACTATGGCTACACCTTC. This translates into CSVGAGTNYGYTF.

This clone was detected once. The chain links TRBV9 to TRBJ1-4; 8 bases match TRBD1. CDR3 length: 14 residues. The J segment lost 8 bases and the V segment lost 3 bases, leaving 6 bases of the junction unmatched. Germline V gives CDR1 SGDLS, CDR2 YYNGEE. Written as DNA, the CDR3 is TGTGCCAGCAGCGCCCAACAGGGGGGGGAAAAACTGTTTTTT. Protein sequence: CASSAQQGGEKLFF.

V usage is TRBV14 and J usage is TRBJ2-1; D is undetermined. Germline V gene data show CDR1 as SGHDN and CDR2 as FVKESK. Trimming pared 1 base from V and 7 bases from J, leaving 8 bases between. The CDR3 loop spans 13 amino acids. The CDR3 DNA follows: TGTGCCAGCAGCCAAGGAGGCCGAAATGAGCAGTTCTTC. This gives the protein CASSQGGRNEQFF.

The chain combines TRBV27 with TRBJ2-2; D perhaps matches TRBD1 (6 bases). Germline CDR1 reads MNHEY; CDR2 reads SMNVEV (reference sequence). The CDR3 has 14 residues. Trimming removed 7 bases at V and 4 bases at J, with 13 bases between. CDR3 protein: CASTLRGSTGELFF. CDR3 nucleotides: TGTGCCAGCACCTTGAGGGGGTCCACCGGGGAGCTGTTTTTT.

The V call is TRBV12-5, the J call TRBJ2-3; 7 bases are shared with TRBD1. Germline CDR1 and CDR2: LGHNT and FRNRAP. The CDR3 covers 14 residues. V gave up 5 bases and J gave up 2 bases; unmatched junction bases: 4. The CDR3: CASGGDRPTDTQYF. The CDR3 DNA reads TGTGCTAGTGGTGGGGACAGACCCACAGATACGCAGTATTTT.

In this sample, this clone turned up once. J is TRBJ1-2 and V is TRBV10-3; tentative D call: TRBD1 (5 bases). Trimming stripped 6 bases from V and 8 bases from J, with 10 bases between. Germline-derived CDR1 and CDR2 are ENHRY and SYGVKD. The CDR3 length is 11 residues. The DNA for the CDR3 is TGTGCCATCAGCGGGGGTAGAGGCTACACCTTC. It translates to CAISGGRGYTF.

This clone was seen just once. The V call is TRBV5-4, the J call TRBJ1-3; D is unresolved. V lost 3 bases and J lost 5, with 9 bases in between. The CDR3 has 13 residues. Germline CDR1 reads SGHNT; CDR2 reads YYREEE (reference sequence). The CDR3: CASSSDTRNTIYF. In DNA, the CDR3 is TGTGCCAGCAGCTCTGACACCCGAAACACCATATATTTT.

This CDR3 reads CASSPTGGASGANVLTF. Written as DNA, the CDR3 is TGTGCCAGCTCACCTACAGGGGGCGCCTCTGGGGCCAACGTCCTGACTTTC. This chain links TRBV18 with TRBJ2-6, with 9 bases fitting TRBD1. The CDR3 is 17 amino acids. Germline lookup yields CDR1 KGHSH and CDR2 LQKENI. V shed 3 bases, J shed 0 bases, and the junction held 3 bases outside the gene matches. The full variable domain, its missing parts supplied by reference TRBV18 and TRBJ2-6, is NAGVMQNPRHLVRRRGQEARLRCSPMKGHSHVYWYRQLPEEGLKFMVYLQKENIIDESGMPKERFSAEFPKEGPSILRIQQVVRGDSAAYFCASSPTGGASGANVLTFGAGSRLTVL.

The chain carries TRBV5-4 and TRBJ1-6, with 8 bases identical to TRBD1. CDR1 and CDR2 from the germline V gene are SGHNT and YYREEE (reference sequence). V gave up 4 bases and J gave up 10 bases; unmatched junction bases: 10. The CDR3 totals 15 residues. CDR3 in amino acids: CASSPTGEGGSPLHF. In DNA form, the CDR3 reads TGTGCCAGCAGCCCGACAGGGGAAGGGGGGTCACCCCTCCACTTT.

The chain couples TRBV27 to TRBJ2-7; D is possibly TRBD2 (5 bases). The CDR3 covers 13 residues. CDR1 MNHEY and CDR2 SMNVEV come from the germline V gene (reference sequence). Trimming left V 2 bases short and J 3 bases short, with 8 bases between. The CDR3 reads CASSLTRDYEQYF. CDR3 DNA sequence: TGTGCCAGCAGTTTAACTAGGGACTACGAGCAGTACTTC.

This chain connects TRBV18 to TRBJ1-2, with TRBD1 matching over 10 bases. The CDR3 contains 17 residues. J was trimmed by 2 bases and V by 4 bases; bases with no gene match: 10. From germline, CDR1 is KGHSH and CDR2 LQKENI. This chain's CDR3 is CASSRFTGTGVNYGYTF. In DNA form, the CDR3 reads TGTGCCAGCTCACGGTTCACCGGGACAGGGGTGAACTATGGCTACACCTTC.

V and J are TRBV9 and TRBJ1-1; no firm D call. Trimming removed 4 bases at V and 3 bases at J, with 19 bases between. The CDR3 totals 16 residues. CDR1 and CDR2 from the germline V gene are SGDLS and YYNGEE. In DNA form, the CDR3 reads TGTGCCAGCAGCCCCAACGCCCGGGGAGCAGACACTGAAGCTTTCTTT. Translated, it gives CASSPNARGADTEAFF.

This clone was counted a few times. This chain joins TRBV9 and TRBJ1-2; TRBD1 matches 8 bases. With V trimmed by 4 bases and J by 8 bases, 13 bases remained unmatched. The germline CDR1 and CDR2 sequences are SGDLS and YYNGEE. CDR3 size: 15 residues. The CDR3 loop is CASSSGQGVFAGYTF. DNA of the CDR3: TGTGCCAGCAGCTCCGGACAGGGAGTGTTCGCCGGCTACACCTTC.